This TCR beta chain stems from a study of PD-L1 blockade in urothelial cancer. About the research overall: Study patients had been treated with 0 to 3 previous chemotherapy regimens.

This table comes from immunoSEQ multiplex PCR, and its TCRdb copy is limited to in-frame clones, with some not included. This sample has around 93,000 clones, with roughly 85% found just once. Specified time point: peripheral blood 6 weeks after treatment start. J gave up 3 bases and V 2 bases, and 9 bases lay outside the gene matches. The CDR3 sequence is 16 residues long. Germline assignment: CDR1 MNHEY and CDR2 SVGAGI. This sequence joins TRBV6-5 and TRBJ2-5; TRBD2 matches 7 bases. The source was PBMCs, collected around atezolizumab (anti-PD-L1) treatment. The receptor's source is a man between 65 and 85 years old with urothelial cancer. The CDR3 bases are TGTGCCAGCAGTTACGGGGGGGGAGTTGGAGAAGAGACCCAGTACTTC. It codes for CASSYGGGVGEETQYF.